These T cell receptor beta chains were read from a single sample in a study of identical twins. TCRdb re-called the 5' RACE reads with MiXCR, one entry per CDR3 protein. Of about 530,000 distinct CDR3 sequences listed, 12% to 15% are singletons. These same records also appear under a second study, on yellow fever vaccine responses in identical twins.

Sequences were obtained from CD4+ T cells sorted from blood. These receptors all come from a young woman in good health. The CDR3 runs from the conserved cysteine through the conserved F or W. The D gene is left open where the match is weak. Rows may omit the clone size; those that give it use once, few, many or a size class.

CDR3aa,CDR3nt,abundance,v_gene,j_gene,d_gene
CASSESDRRDNEQFF,TGTGCCAGTAGCGAGTCGGACAGGCGTGACAATGAGCAGTTCTTC,few,TRBV19,TRBJ2-1,TRBD1
CASSFVFAGRAHEQYF,TGTGCCAGCAGCTTCGTTTTTGCGGGCAGGGCCCACGAGCAGTACTTC,NA,TRBV7-9,TRBJ2-7,NA
CSVRTGGGSNSPLHF,TGCAGCGTCAGGACAGGGGGTGGATCTAATTCACCCCTCCACTTT,many,TRBV29-1,TRBJ1-6,TRBD1
CASSFLLASLGYEQYF,TGTGCCAGCAGTTTCTTGCTTGCTAGCCTTGGCTACGAGCAGTACTTC,NA,TRBV28,TRBJ2-7,NA
CASSGDSNEQFF,TGCGCCAGCAGCGGGGACAGTAATGAGCAGTTCTTC,NA,TRBV5-1,TRBJ2-1,TRBD1
CASSGANTGELFF,TGTGCCAGCAGCGGGGCGAACACCGGGGAGCTGTTTTTT,many,TRBV5-5,TRBJ2-2,NA
CASSPGTSSYATQYF,TGCGCCAGCAGCCCCGGGACTAGCTCCTACGCTACGCAGTATTTT,NA,TRBV5-1,TRBJ2-3,TRBD2
CASSQWTGANTGELFF,TGCGCCAGCAGCCAATGGACAGGGGCGAACACCGGGGAGCTGTTTTTT,many,TRBV4-1,TRBJ2-2,TRBD1
CASSLSLQANTGELFF,TGTGCCAGCAGTTTATCCTTGCAGGCCAACACCGGGGAGCTGTTTTTT,NA,TRBV27,TRBJ2-2,NA
CSASTSGGHSTDTQYF,TGCAGTGCCTCGACTAGCGGGGGGCATTCCACAGATACGCAGTATTTT,many,TRBV20-1,TRBJ2-3,TRBD2
CASSVRTSGGHNEQFF,TGTGCCAGCAGCGTGAGGACTAGCGGGGGCCACAATGAGCAGTTCTTC,NA,TRBV3-1,TRBJ2-1,TRBD2
CASSQGRAQSYNEQFF,TGCGCCAGCAGCCAAGGTAGAGCGCAGTCCTACAATGAGCAGTTCTTC,few,TRBV4-1,TRBJ2-1,NA
CASSPGLAGQNIQYF,TGCGCCAGCAGCCCGGGACTAGCGGGGCAAAACATTCAGTACTTC,many,TRBV5-1,TRBJ2-4,TRBD2
CASSIGTSGELFF,TGTGCCAGCAGCATCGGGACCTCCGGGGAGCTGTTTTTT,few,TRBV12-3/TRBV12-4,TRBJ2-2,NA
CASSTSGTRVKTQYF,TGTGCCAGCAGTACCTCCGGGACTCGAGTTAAAACGCAGTATTTT,NA,TRBV28,TRBJ2-3,NA
CASSSRSPGTGNLQETQYF,TGCGCCAGCAGCTCCAGAAGTCCCGGGACAGGAAACTTACAAGAGACCCAGTACTTC,many,TRBV5-1,TRBJ2-5,TRBD1
CASSLTLNPKETQYF,TGTGCCAGCAGCTTAACCCTCAATCCCAAAGAGACCCAGTACTTC,few,TRBV7-3,TRBJ2-5,NA
CASSPPGWRSYNEQFF,TGTGCCAGCAGTCCCCCTGGCTGGCGCTCCTACAATGAGCAGTTCTTC,NA,TRBV28,TRBJ2-1,NA
CSVGGTGVQEQYF,TGCAGCGTTGGCGGGACAGGGGTTCAAGAGCAGTACTTC,NA,TRBV29-1,TRBJ2-7,TRBD1
CASTQMSLGQPQHF,TGTGCCAGCACCCAGATGTCCTTAGGACAGCCCCAGCATTTT,NA,TRBV2,TRBJ1-5,NA
CASSGTRDREHGYTF,TGTGCCAGCAGCGGGACCCGGGACAGGGAGCATGGCTACACCTTC,few,TRBV9,TRBJ1-2,TRBD1
CASSYSRQGNEKLFF,TGTGCCAGCAGTTACTCGAGACAGGGGAATGAAAAACTGTTTTTT,few,TRBV6-5,TRBJ1-4,TRBD1
CASSQAPGLARSSYEQYF,TGTGCCAGCAGCCAAGCCCCGGGACTAGCGAGGAGCTCCTACGAGCAGTACTTC,NA,TRBV3-1,TRBJ2-7,TRBD2
CASASGTSGLSSYNEQFF,TGTGCCAGCGCCTCCGGGACTAGCGGGCTGAGCTCCTACAATGAGCAGTTCTTC,few,TRBV27,TRBJ2-1,TRBD2
CASSPTPTGVTEAFF,TGTGCCAGCAGTCCCACACCCACAGGGGTCACTGAAGCTTTCTTT,many,TRBV12-3/TRBV12-4,TRBJ1-1,TRBD1
CASSYSYRGNNF,TGTGCCAGCAGTTATTCGTACAGGGGGAATAACTTC,few,TRBV6-5,TRBJ2-7,TRBD1
CASSDSFPAAVIQETQYF,TGTGCCAGCAGTGACTCGTTTCCCGCGGCGGTTATTCAAGAGACCCAGTACTTC,NA,TRBV6-4,TRBJ2-5,NA
CASSLIGTENEKLFF,TGCGCCAGCAGCTTGATCGGGACAGAGAATGAAAAACTGTTTTTT,few,TRBV5-1,TRBJ1-4,TRBD1
CASSQATQYF,TGTGCCAGCAGCCAGGCGACGCAGTACTTC,few,TRBV3-1,TRBJ2-5,NA
CSAFSGRAENEQFF,TGCAGTGCTTTTAGCGGGAGGGCCGAGAATGAGCAGTTCTTC,few,TRBV20-1,TRBJ2-1,TRBD2
CASRLGDLNSPLHF,TGTGCCAGCCGCCTCGGGGACCTAAATTCACCCCTCCACTTT,few,TRBV12-3/TRBV12-4,TRBJ1-6,NA
CASSVRGHTGELFF,TGTGCCAGCAGTGTAAGGGGGCACACCGGGGAGCTGTTTTTT,NA,TRBV2,TRBJ2-2,TRBD1
CASSVAKASNEKLFF,TGTGCCAGCAGCGTAGCTAAGGCCAGTAATGAAAAACTGTTTTTT,few,TRBV9,TRBJ1-4,NA
CASSLALGQGGWASNQPQHF,TGTGCCAGCAGCTTAGCTTTGGGACAGGGTGGTTGGGCAAGCAATCAGCCCCAGCATTTT,few,TRBV11-1,TRBJ1-5,TRBD1
CASSPGGRVETQYF,TGCGCCAGCAGCCCCGGAGGGAGGGTGGAGACCCAGTACTTC,NA,TRBV5-1,TRBJ2-5,TRBD2
CASSFTGANVLTF,TGTGCCAGCAGTTTTACGGGGGCCAACGTCCTGACTTTC,NA,TRBV28,TRBJ2-6,NA
CATSSSTGALVFGSQYF,TGTGCCACCAGCAGCTCCACAGGAGCTTTGGTCTTCGGTTCCCAGTACTTC,few,TRBV15,TRBJ2-5,NA
CASSPGAMNTEAFF,TGTGCCAGCAGCCCAGGGGCAATGAACACTGAAGCTTTCTTT,many,TRBV6-1,TRBJ1-1,NA
CSAPGTGTSPTNEKLFF,TGCAGTGCCCCCGGGACAGGGACTTCTCCAACTAATGAAAAACTGTTTTTT,few,TRBV20-1,TRBJ1-4,TRBD1
CASRDREGQPQHF,TGTGCCAGCAGAGACAGGGAGGGTCAGCCCCAGCATTTT,few,TRBV12-3/TRBV12-4,TRBJ1-5,TRBD1
CASSGGRVTYNEQFF,TGTGCCAGCAGCGGTGGTAGAGTGACCTACAATGAGCAGTTCTTC,few,TRBV9,TRBJ2-1,NA
CASSWSGGTDTQYF,TGTGCCAGCAGCTGGTCTGGGGGGACAGATACGCAGTATTTT,many,TRBV7-9,TRBJ2-3,NA
CASRGVGEQYF,TGTGCCAGCAGGGGCGTTGGTGAGCAGTACTTC,NA,TRBV6-5,TRBJ2-7,NA
CASRPPGQRNTGELFF,TGCGCCAGCAGACCTCCGGGACAACGAAACACCGGGGAGCTGTTTTTT,NA,TRBV4-1,TRBJ2-2,NA